The entry below describes one T cell receptor beta chain. CDR1 MDHEN and CDR2 SYDVKM come from the germline V gene. This CDR3 is 12 amino acids long. Between the trimmed V and J ends, which lost 6 bases and 8 bases, there was a span of 13 bases. This entry is derived from a study of blood T cell repertoires in COVID-19. For the study at large: Nucleic acid was either cDNA or gDNA, and it came from T cells, B-cell-depleted T cells, or PBMCs.

Per the study methods: Scientists estimated how many nucleated cells there were by amplifying reference gene primers. TCRdb's table, derived via immunoSEQ multiplex PCR, lists solely in-frame clones and lacks some. The V and J calls and clone size are taken from that table; D and trimming were inferred from the DNA. The profile shows around 23,000 clones, more than 75% of them singletons. The sequenced material came from peripheral blood. The V and J genes are TRBV28 and TRBJ1-1; D is perhaps TRBD1 (6 bases). The sequence derives from a man aged 50 to 60 with active COVID-19. CDR3 nucleotide sequence: TGTGCCAGCAGGGAGGGGGGGACAGAAGCTTTCTTT. It yields the protein CASREGGTEAFF.